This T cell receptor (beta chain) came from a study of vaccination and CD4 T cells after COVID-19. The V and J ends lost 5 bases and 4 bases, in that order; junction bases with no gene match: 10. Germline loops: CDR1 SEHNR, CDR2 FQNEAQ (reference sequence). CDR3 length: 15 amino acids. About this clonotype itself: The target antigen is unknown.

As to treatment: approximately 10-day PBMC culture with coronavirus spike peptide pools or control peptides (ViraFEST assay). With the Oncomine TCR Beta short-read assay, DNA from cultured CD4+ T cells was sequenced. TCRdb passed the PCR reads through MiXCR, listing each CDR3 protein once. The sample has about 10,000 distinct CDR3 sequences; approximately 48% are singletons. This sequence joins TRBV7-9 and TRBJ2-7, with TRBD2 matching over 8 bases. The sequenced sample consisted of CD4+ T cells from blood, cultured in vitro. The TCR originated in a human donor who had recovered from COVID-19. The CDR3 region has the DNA TGTGCCAGCAGCGACCCCGGCGGGAGGTCTTACGAGCAGTACTTC. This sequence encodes CASSDPGGRSYEQYF.